This T cell receptor beta chain was identified during a study of cytomegalovirus exposure and HLA in healthy donors. General study points: In an earlier analysis, productive rearrangement rates for most beta V segments clustered near 87% or 30%. Excluded: some indistinguishable V segments such as TRBV6-2 and TRBV6-3.

Both 60 Vbeta primers and 13 Jbeta primers went into the PCR. Data came from immunoSEQ multiplex PCR; TCRdb stores just in-frame clones and leaves some out. The sample includes around 130,000 clones, over 60% seen only once; the top ten take roughly 2%. As regards this clone: Its matching antigen is unknown.

The CDR3 runs to 13 residues. The V end was cut by 0 bases, the J end by 11 bases, with 11 bases between. The germline CDR1 and CDR2 sequences are MGHDK and SYGVNS. The chain has TRBV25-1 and TRBJ2-1; tentatively, D is TRBD1 (6 bases). Sequencing was carried out using PBMCs. This TCR derives from a man younger than 30 in good health and CMV-seronegative. CDR3 sequence reads: CASSEYTGRQQFF. The DNA of the CDR3 is TGTGCCAGCAGTGAATACACAGGGCGACAGCAGTTCTTC.